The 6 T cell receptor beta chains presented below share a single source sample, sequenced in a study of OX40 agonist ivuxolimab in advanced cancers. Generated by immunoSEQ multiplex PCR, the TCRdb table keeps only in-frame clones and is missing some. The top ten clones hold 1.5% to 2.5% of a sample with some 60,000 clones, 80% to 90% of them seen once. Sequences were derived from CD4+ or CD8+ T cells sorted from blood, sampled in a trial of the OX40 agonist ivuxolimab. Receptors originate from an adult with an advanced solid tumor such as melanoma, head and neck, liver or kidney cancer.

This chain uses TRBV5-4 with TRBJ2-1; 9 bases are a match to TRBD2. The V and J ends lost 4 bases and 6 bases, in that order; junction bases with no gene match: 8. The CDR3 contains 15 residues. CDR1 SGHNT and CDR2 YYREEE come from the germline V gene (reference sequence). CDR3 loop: CASSKEREVGNEQFF. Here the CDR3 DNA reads TGTGCCAGCAGCAAAGAGCGGGAGGTAGGCAATGAGCAGTTCTTC.

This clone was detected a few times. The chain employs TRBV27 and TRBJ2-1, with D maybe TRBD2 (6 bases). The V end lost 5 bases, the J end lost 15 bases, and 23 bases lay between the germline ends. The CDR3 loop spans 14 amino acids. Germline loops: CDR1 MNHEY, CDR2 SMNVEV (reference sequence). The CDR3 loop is CASSTGDSLEYRFF. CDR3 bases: TGTGCCAGCAGTACGGGAGATTCCCTAGAATATCGGTTCTTC.

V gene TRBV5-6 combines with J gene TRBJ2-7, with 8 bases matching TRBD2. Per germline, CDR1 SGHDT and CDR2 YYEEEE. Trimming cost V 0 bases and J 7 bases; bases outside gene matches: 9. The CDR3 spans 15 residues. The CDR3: CASSLAGAGAGEQYF. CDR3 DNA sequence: TGTGCCAGCAGCTTGGCCGGAGCGGGAGCAGGGGAGCAGTACTTC.

The CDR3 here is CASSLADTYEQYV. DNA of the CDR3: TGTGCCAGCAGCTTGGCTGATACCTACGAGCAGTACGTC. The V call is TRBV5-5, the J call TRBJ2-7, with no clear D. The germline V gene encodes CDR1 SGHKS and CDR2 YYEKEE (reference sequence). V dropped 0 bases and J dropped 2 bases, with 6 bases sitting between them. CDR3 length equals 13 residues.

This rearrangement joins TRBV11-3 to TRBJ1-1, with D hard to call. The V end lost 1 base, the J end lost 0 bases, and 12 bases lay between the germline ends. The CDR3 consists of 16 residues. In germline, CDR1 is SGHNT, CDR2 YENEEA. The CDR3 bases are TGTGCCAGCAGCTTAGCGCGGAGTCTCCTGAACACTGAAGCTTTCTTT. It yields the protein CASSLARSLLNTEAFF.

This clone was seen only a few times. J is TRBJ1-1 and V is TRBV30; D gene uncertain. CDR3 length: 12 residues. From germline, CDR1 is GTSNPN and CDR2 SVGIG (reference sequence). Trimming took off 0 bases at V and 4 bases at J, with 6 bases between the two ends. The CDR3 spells CAWSVSGTEAFF. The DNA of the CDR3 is TGTGCCTGGAGTGTATCTGGCACTGAAGCTTTCTTT.